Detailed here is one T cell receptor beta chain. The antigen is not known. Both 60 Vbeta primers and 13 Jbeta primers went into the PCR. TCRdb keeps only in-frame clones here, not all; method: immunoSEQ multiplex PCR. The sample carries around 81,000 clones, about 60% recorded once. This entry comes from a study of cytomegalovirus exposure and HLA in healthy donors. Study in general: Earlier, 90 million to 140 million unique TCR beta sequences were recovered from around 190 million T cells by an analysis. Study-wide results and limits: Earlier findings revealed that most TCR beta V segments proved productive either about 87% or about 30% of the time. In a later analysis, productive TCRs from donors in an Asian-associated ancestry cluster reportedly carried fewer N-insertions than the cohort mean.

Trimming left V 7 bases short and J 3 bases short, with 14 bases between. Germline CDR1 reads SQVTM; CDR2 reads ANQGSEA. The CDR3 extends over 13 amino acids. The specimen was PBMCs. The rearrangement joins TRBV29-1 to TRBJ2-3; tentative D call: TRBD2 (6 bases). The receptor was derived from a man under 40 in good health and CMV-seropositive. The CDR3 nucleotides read TGCAGCGCCCCGGGCGGAGGGACAGATACGCAGTATTTT. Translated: CSAPGGGTDTQYF.